The clone carrying this T cell receptor beta chain has a count of ten or more. Its antigen is unidentified. The record originates from a study of CD8+CD57+ T cells in acquired aplastic anemia. Study background: Average DNA yield from sorted CD4+ and CD8+ cells was around 3 ug.

The germline gives CDR1 LNHDA, CDR2 SQIVND (reference sequence). The CDR3 is 16 amino acids. V gave up 2 bases and J gave up 1 base, with 14 bases separating them. Study conclusions and caveats: The study found no significant CD8+ Simpson's diversity difference between patients and controls. Under 35 was the count of CD8+ CDR3 sequences that patients shared with controls.

CDR3 and TCR beta VDJ profiling relied on a genomic DNA template. TCRdb processed the reads anew with MiXCR; each CDR3 protein has one entry. The repertoire consists of about 120,000 distinct CDR3 sequences, with 55% to 60% occurring once and the leading ten covering roughly 28%. Before being chosen for sequencing, patients had shown CD8+CD57+ cell expansion by flow cytometry. Patients, without exception, had severe acquired aplastic anemia. This TCR came from a human donor with aplastic anemia. The gene calls are TRBV19 and TRBJ1-1; no reliable D call. Sample: sorted CD4+, CD8+, or CD8+CD57+ T cells (not recorded which) from PBMCs. As DNA, the CDR3 is TGTGCCAGTAGTATATCTCTGGTATCTTCGAACACTGAAGCTTTCTTT. This sequence encodes CASSISLVSSNTEAFF.